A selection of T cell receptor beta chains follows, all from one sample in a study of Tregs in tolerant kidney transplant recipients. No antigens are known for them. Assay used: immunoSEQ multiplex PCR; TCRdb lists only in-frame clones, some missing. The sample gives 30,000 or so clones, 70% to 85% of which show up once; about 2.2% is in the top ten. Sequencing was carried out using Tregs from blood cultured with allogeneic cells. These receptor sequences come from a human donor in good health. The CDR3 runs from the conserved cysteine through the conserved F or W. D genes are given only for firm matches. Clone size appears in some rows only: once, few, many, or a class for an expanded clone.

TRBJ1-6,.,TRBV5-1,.,TGCGCCAGCAGCTTGGGGTACAATTCACCCCTCCACTTT,CASSLGYNSPLHF
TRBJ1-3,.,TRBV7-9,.,TGTGCCAGCAGCTTAGAGACTGGGATTAGCACCATATATTTT,CASSLETGISTIYF
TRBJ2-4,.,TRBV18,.,TGTGCCAGCTCACCCTCGCCCGACGGCGGCATTCAGTACTTC,CASSPSPDGGIQYF
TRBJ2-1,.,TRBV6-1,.,TGTGCCAGCAGTTTTTTTTCGTTGGGGGCCTATGAGCAGTTCTTC,CASSFFSLGAYEQFF
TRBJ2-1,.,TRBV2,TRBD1,TGTGCCAGCAGTAATGACAGGGGCAATGAGCAGTTCTTC,CASSNDRGNEQFF
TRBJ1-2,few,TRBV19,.,TGTGCCAGTAGTATCGACGGGGCAGTCTATGGCTACACCTTC,CASSIDGAVYGYTF
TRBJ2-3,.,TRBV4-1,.,TGCGCCAGCAGCCTTCCTGTGGCCGATACGCAGTATTTT,CASSLPVADTQYF
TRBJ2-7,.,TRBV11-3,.,TGTGCCAGCAGCTTAGGCGGCATCTACTACGAGCAGTACTTC,CASSLGGIYYEQYF
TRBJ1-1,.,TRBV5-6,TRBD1,TGTGCCAGCAGCTTGGTCGTTTTGACAGGGGGATCGAAGGACACTGAAGCTTTCTTT,CASSLVVLTGGSKDTEAFF
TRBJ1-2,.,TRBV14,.,TGTGCCAGCAGCCAAGTCCCCGGCAGGGCAATTTTCTTC,CASSQVPGRAIFF
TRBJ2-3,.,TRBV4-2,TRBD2,TGTGCCAGCAGCCAAGTCCTAGCGGGAGTCACAGATACGCAGTATTTT,CASSQVLAGVTDTQYF
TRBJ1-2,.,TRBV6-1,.,TGTGCCAGCAGGGGGTTCAACTATGGCTACACCTTC,CASRGFNYGYTF
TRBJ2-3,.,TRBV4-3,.,TGCGCCAGCAGCCAAGTACGAGCGGGTACGCAGTATTTT,CASSQVRAGTQYF
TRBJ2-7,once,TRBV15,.,TGTGCCACCAGCAGAGATGGGTCCTACGAGCAGTACTTC,CATSRDGSYEQYF
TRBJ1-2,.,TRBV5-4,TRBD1,TGTGCCAGCAGCTTGGATCCCGGGGCAGGGGGAGATGGCTACACCTTC,CASSLDPGAGGDGYTF
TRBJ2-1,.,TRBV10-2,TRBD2,TGCGCCAGCAGCCCTATAACGGGACTACGACACAATGAGCAGTTCTTC,CASSPITGLRHNEQFF
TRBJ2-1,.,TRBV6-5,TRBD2,TGTGCCAGCGGGACTAGCGGGGGGTTCTCCCATGAGCAGTTCTTC,CASGTSGGFSHEQFF
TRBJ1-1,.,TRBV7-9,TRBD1,TGTGCCAGCAGAGAAACAGGGGCCGGCACTGAAGCTTTCTTT,CASRETGAGTEAFF
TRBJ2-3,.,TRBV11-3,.,TGTGCCAGCAGCTTATCACGGGCCACAGATACGCAGTATTTT,CASSLSRATDTQYF
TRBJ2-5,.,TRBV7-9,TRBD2,TGTGCCAGCAGCTTAAGGTTTGCGGGACTAGCGGGAGTACGGGAGACCCAGTACTTC,CASSLRFAGLAGVRETQYF
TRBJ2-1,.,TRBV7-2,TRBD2,TGTGCCAGCAGCTTAGAGGCGTTACTAGCGGGAAGCAATGAGCAGTTCTTC,CASSLEALLAGSNEQFF
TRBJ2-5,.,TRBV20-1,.,TGCAGTGCTGGAACTGCGGAGACCCAGTACTTC,CSAGTAETQYF
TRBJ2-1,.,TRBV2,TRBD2,TGTGCCAGCAGGGACCCTCGGCGCGGGGGAAATGAGCAGTTCTTC,CASRDPRRGGNEQFF
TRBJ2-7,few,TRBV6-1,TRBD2,TGTGCCCTCGAGCGGGACCTATCCTACGAGCAGTACTTC,CALERDLSYEQYF
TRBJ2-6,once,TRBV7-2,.,TGTGCCAGCAGCTTAAGGGTTCAGGGGAGCTCTGGGGCCAACGTCCTGACTTTC,CASSLRVQGSSGANVLTF
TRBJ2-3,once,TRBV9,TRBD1,TGTGCCAGCAGTCGCGGGACAGGGGGAACAGATACGCAGTATTTT,CASSRGTGGTDTQYF
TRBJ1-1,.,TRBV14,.,TGTGCCAGCAGCCAAGATCGACGTCGGGCTGAAGCTTTCTTT,CASSQDRRRAEAFF
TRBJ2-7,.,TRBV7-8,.,TGTGCCAGCAGCCTAAGACTACCCGTTGACCACGAGCAGTACTTC,CASSLRLPVDHEQYF
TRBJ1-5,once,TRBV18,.,TGTGCCAGCTCACCAGGGGGCGACCAGCCCCAGCATTTT,CASSPGGDQPQHF
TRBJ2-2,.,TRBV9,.,TGTGCCAGCAGCGTCGGCGGGGAGCTGTTTTTT,CASSVGGELFF
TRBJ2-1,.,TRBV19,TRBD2,TGTGCCAGTAGTCGAACTAGCGGGGGTTACAATGAGCAGTTCTTC,CASSRTSGGYNEQFF
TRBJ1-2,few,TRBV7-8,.,TGTGCCAGCAGCCGGGACCCGGGGTCCGCTAACTATGGCTACACCTTC,CASSRDPGSANYGYTF
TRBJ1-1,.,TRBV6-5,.,TGTGCCAGCAGTTTCGAGGGTTACACTGAAGCTTTCTTT,CASSFEGYTEAFF
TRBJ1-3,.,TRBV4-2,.,TGTGCCAGCAGCCAAGTGGCCATCTCTGGAAACACCATATATTTT,CASSQVAISGNTIYF
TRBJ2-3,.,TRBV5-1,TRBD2,TGCGCCAGCAGCGCAGGTCGGACTAGCGGGGGGACAGATACGCAGTATTTT,CASSAGRTSGGTDTQYF
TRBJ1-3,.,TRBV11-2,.,TGTGCCAGCAGCCAGGGACACTCTATCTCTGGAAACACCATATATTTT,CASSQGHSISGNTIYF
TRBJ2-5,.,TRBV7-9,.,TGTGCCAGCAGCTTAGGAGGGCCGCCCCAAGAGACCCAGTACTTC,CASSLGGPPQETQYF
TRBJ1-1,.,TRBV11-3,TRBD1,TGTGCCAGCAGCCGGCCGGGACAGGTGGTTCGAGCTTTCTTT,CASSRPGQVVRAFF
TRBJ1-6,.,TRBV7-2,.,TGTGCCAGCAGCCCAGCGGAGGGTAATCCCTCACCCCTCCACTTT,CASSPAEGNPSPLHF
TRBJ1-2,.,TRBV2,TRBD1,TGTGCCAGCAGTGACAGGACAGGGGCTAGAGCTAACTATGGCTACACCTTC,CASSDRTGARANYGYTF
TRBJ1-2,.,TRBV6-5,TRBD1,TGTGCCACTTCAGGGGGCGCGGGCTACACCTTC,CATSGGAGYTF
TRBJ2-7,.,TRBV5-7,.,TGTGCCAGCAGCTTGGAAGTTCAGGGTCCCACCTACGAGCAGTACTTC,CASSLEVQGPTYEQYF
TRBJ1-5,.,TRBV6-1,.,TGTGCCAGCAGTAACTACAGGGCAGTGGGGGCGCCCCAGCATTTT,CASSNYRAVGAPQHF
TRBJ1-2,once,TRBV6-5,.,TGTGCCAGCAGCCCCCGGAGGGGACGGGGCTACACCTTC,CASSPRRGRGYTF
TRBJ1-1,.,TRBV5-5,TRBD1,TGTGCCAGCAGCATCTCCGGGACAGGGGTCACTGAAGCTTTCTTT,CASSISGTGVTEAFF
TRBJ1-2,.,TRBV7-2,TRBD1,TGTGCCAGCAGCCCGGGAGGGCCCGGGACAGGGGGCAACTATGGCTACACCTTC,CASSPGGPGTGGNYGYTF
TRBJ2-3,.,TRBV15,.,TGTGCCACCAGCGAGAGGGTGGGAGGCACAGATACGCAGTATTTT,CATSERVGGTDTQYF
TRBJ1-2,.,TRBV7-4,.,TGTGCCAGCACCATACAGGGCCTTTATGGCTACACCTTC,CASTIQGLYGYTF
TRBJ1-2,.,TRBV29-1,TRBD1,TGCAGCACCGGGACAGTTAACTATGGCTACACCTTC,CSTGTVNYGYTF
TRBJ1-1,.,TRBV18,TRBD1,TGTGCCAGCTCACCTCGGGACAGGGGGACCGGGGGATACAGCACTGAAGCTTTCTTT,CASSPRDRGTGGYSTEAFF
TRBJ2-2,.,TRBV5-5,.,TGTGCCAGCAGCTTGAGTAGCAGGAGGGGAACCGGGGAGCTGTTTTTT,CASSLSSRRGTGELFF
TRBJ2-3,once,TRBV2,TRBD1,TGTGCCAGCAGCCGATATCGACAGGGGGCGCGATCTCTGTTCACAGATACGCAGTATTTT,CASSRYRQGARSLFTDTQYF
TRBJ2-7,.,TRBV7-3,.,TGTGCCAGCAGCCCCCTTTACGAGCAGTACTTC,CASSPLYEQYF
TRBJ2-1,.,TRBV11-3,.,TGTGCCAGCAGCCCCTTTCGGGGAATCTCCTACAATGAGCAGTTCTTC,CASSPFRGISYNEQFF
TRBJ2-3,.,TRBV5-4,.,TGTGCCAGCAGCTTGGGTGGCCCAGATACGCAGTATTTT,CASSLGGPDTQYF
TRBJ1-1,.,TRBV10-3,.,TGTGCCATCAGGAGGGACGACAGAGAAGCTTTCTTT,CAIRRDDREAFF
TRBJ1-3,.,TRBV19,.,TGTGCCTCTAGGGAACAGAGCTCTGGAAACACCATATATTTT,CASREQSSGNTIYF
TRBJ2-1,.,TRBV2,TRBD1,TGTGCCAGCACCCTGGGACAGGCATACAATGAGCAGTTCTTC,CASTLGQAYNEQFF
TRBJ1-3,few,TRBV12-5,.,TGTGCTAGTGGTTTGGCCCTGGGGGGGAAAGGAAACACCATATATTTT,CASGLALGGKGNTIYF